The 18 T cell receptor beta chains presented below share a single source sample, sequenced in a study of cytomegalovirus exposure and HLA in healthy donors. Primers: 60 Vbeta forward and 13 Jbeta reverse. Clones were sequenced by immunoSEQ multiplex PCR, and TCRdb holds only the in-frame ones, with some missing. This sample's clone table lists 90,000 to 150,000 clones. Sequenced: PBMCs. These receptors originate from a man aged 18 to 35 in good health and CMV-seronegative.

The J gene is TRBJ2-1, the V gene TRBV11-2; 8 bases align to TRBD2. The CDR3 length is 14 residues. The trim removed 8 bases at V and 7 bases at J, leaving 10 bases unmatched. In germline, CDR1 is SGHAT, CDR2 FQNNGV. The CDR3 sequence: CASGPSGGGNEQFF. For the CDR3, the DNA is TGTGCCAGCGGACCAAGCGGGGGCGGGAATGAGCAGTTCTTC.

The J gene is TRBJ1-1, the V gene TRBV27, with 7 bases identical to TRBD1. Germline assignment: CDR1 MNHEY and CDR2 SMNVEV (reference sequence). V shed 3 bases, J shed 0 bases, and the junction held 7 bases outside the gene matches. The CDR3 runs 16 residues. The CDR3 loop reads CASSFRQGYMNTEAFF. Written as DNA, the CDR3 is TGTGCCAGCAGTTTCAGACAGGGATATATGAACACTGAAGCTTTCTTT.

The gene calls are TRBV10-3 and TRBJ1-6; a possible D gene is TRBD1 (6 bases). The CDR3 is 16 amino acids. Germline V lookup: CDR1 ENHRY, CDR2 SYGVKD. Deletions cut 4 bases from V and 0 bases from J, with 10 bases between. This chain's CDR3 is CAISATGSSYNSPLHF. In nucleotides, the CDR3 is TGTGCCATCAGTGCCACAGGGAGCTCCTATAATTCACCCCTCCACTTT.

This chain links TRBV18 with TRBJ2-2, with 9 bases identical to TRBD2. The CDR3 consists of 16 residues. V trimming: 6 bases; J trimming: 3 bases; junction bases outside the gene matches: 8. Germline V gene data show CDR1 as KGHSH and CDR2 as LQKENI. Here the CDR3 reads CASSLSGRRDTGELFF. DNA of the CDR3: TGTGCCAGCTCGCTGAGCGGGAGGCGGGACACCGGGGAGCTGTTTTTT.

The chain uses TRBV5-4 and TRBJ1-1, with D unclear. Trimming shortened V by 4 bases and J by 5 bases, and 15 bases separated the two germline ends. The CDR3 runs 14 residues. Germline V gene data show CDR1 as SGHNT and CDR2 as YYREEE (reference sequence). The CDR3 DNA reads as TGTGCCAGCAGCCCCCGCGCGGGCCGGACTGAAGCTTTCTTT. Protein sequence: CASSPRAGRTEAFF.

This chain links TRBV7-8 with TRBJ1-3; maybe TRBD1 (6 bases). The ends were cut back, 5 bases at V and 4 bases at J, with 24 bases in the middle. The germline CDR1 and CDR2 sequences are SGHVS and FQNEAQ. The CDR3 sequence is 18 residues long. CDR3: CASSLGFLQGSKGNTIYF. Written as DNA, the CDR3 is TGTGCCAGCAGCCTAGGTTTTCTACAGGGCTCTAAGGGAAACACCATATATTTT.

The V and J genes are TRBV27 and TRBJ2-2; D uncertain. The length of the CDR3 is 15 residues. Between the trimmed V and J ends, which lost 3 bases and 2 bases, there was a span of 10 bases. Germline CDR1 reads MNHEY; CDR2 reads SMNVEV (reference sequence). The CDR3 coding sequence is TGTGCCAGCAGTTTGTACAGCCCCAACACCGGGGAGCTGTTTTTT. Translating it yields CASSLYSPNTGELFF.

This CDR3 reads CASKGDSPLHF. CDR3 in DNA: TGTGCCAGCAAGGGGGATTCACCCCTCCACTTT. The V call is TRBV27, the J call TRBJ1-6; perhaps TRBD1 as D (6 bases). Germline values: CDR1 MNHEY, CDR2 SMNVEV (reference sequence). V lost 7 bases and J lost 8, with 6 bases in between. The CDR3 length is 11 residues.

For the CDR3, the DNA is TGTGCCAGCAGCCCCTCACCGGAGGAGGGAACCTACGAGCAGTACTTC. Its translation is CASSPSPEEGTYEQYF. V gene TRBV9 combines with J gene TRBJ2-5, with TRBD2 as a possible D gene (6 bases). The J call may be mistaken, given a closer DNA end match to TRBJ2-7. This CDR3 is built from 16 residues. Germline CDR1 SGDLS, CDR2 YYNGEE.

The chain uses TRBV18 and TRBJ2-3; the D is unclear. V was trimmed by 2 bases and J by 1 base, leaving 13 bases between them. CDR1 is KGHSH, CDR2 LQKENI, per germline. CDR3 length: 16 amino acids. Written as DNA, the CDR3 is TGTGCCAGCTCACCATTGGGCGCGACGGGCACAGATACGCAGTATTTT. It translates to CASSPLGATGTDTQYF.

This chain uses TRBV5-1 with TRBJ2-2; TRBD1 is a possible D gene (7 bases). Germline V gives CDR1 SGHRS, CDR2 YFSETQ. V was pared by 1 base and J by 6 bases, with 13 bases between. The CDR3 loop spans 15 amino acids. The CDR3 region has the DNA TGCGCCAGCAGCTTGATAACAGGGGACTCCGGGGAGCTGTTTTTT. The encoded protein is CASSLITGDSGELFF.

This rearrangement joins TRBV19 to TRBJ1-5, with D tentatively TRBD1 (5 bases). The germline V and J ends were trimmed by 6 bases and 4 bases, with 19 bases remaining between them. This CDR3 has 16 amino acids. Germline CDR1 and CDR2: LNHDA and SQIVND (reference sequence). CDR3 DNA sequence: TGTGCCAGTAGCGAGACCGACAAGGGGCGGAATCAGCCCCAGCATTTT. It specifies CASSETDKGRNQPQHF.

The chain couples TRBV27 to TRBJ1-5; no clear D gene. V lost 5 bases and J 1 base, leaving 9 bases between the germline ends. This CDR3 is built from 14 residues. Germline CDR1 is MNHEY and CDR2 is SMNVEV (reference sequence). The CDR3 nucleotides read TGTGCCAGCAGTCCCCAAAGCAGCAATCAGCCCCAGCATTTT. Protein: CASSPQSSNQPQHF.

V gene TRBV19 combines with J gene TRBJ2-2; 13 bases are a match to TRBD2. This CDR3 is 16 amino acids long. The trim removed 4 bases at V and 6 bases at J, leaving 5 bases unmatched. Germline V lookup: CDR1 LNHDA, CDR2 SQIVND (reference sequence). DNA for the CDR3: TGTGCCAGTAGTACGCGGACTAGCGGGGGCTCCGGGGAGCTGTTTTTT. Protein product: CASSTRTSGGSGELFF.

The chain employs TRBV10-1 and TRBJ2-1; unclear D gene. Trimming took 0 bases from V and 5 from J, leaving 8 bases between them. This CDR3 region has 14 residues. Germline CDR1 reads WNHNN; CDR2 reads SYGVQD (reference sequence). The CDR3 DNA sequence: TGCGCCAGCAGTGAGTCGAGCTCGAACAATGAGCAGTTCTTC. It codes for CASSESSSNNEQFF.

The chain is built from TRBV11-2 and TRBJ1-5, with 7 bases lining up with TRBD1. J gave up 3 bases and V 2 bases, and 4 bases lay outside the gene matches. Germline V gene sequence: CDR1 SGHAT, CDR2 FQNNGV. This CDR3 is built from 15 residues. CDR3 residues: CASSLFTGANQPQHF. CDR3 sequence (DNA): TGTGCCAGCAGCTTATTTACAGGGGCCAATCAGCCCCAGCATTTT.

V is TRBV2 and J is TRBJ2-3; 12 bases match TRBD2. The CDR3 length is 14 residues. The V gene end was trimmed by 8 bases and the J gene end by 5 bases; junction bases not matched to a gene: 5. In germline, CDR1 is SNHLY, CDR2 FYNNEI. The CDR3 region has the DNA TGTGCCAGCCGGCTAGCGGGAGGGTTAGATACGCAGTATTTT. Encoded protein: CASRLAGGLDTQYF. The complete variable domain, with remaining parts taken from reference TRBV2 and TRBJ2-3, reads EPEVTQTPSHQVTQMGQEVILRCVPISNHLYFYWYRQILGQKVEFLVSFYNNEISEKSEIFDDQFSVERPDGSNFTLKIRSTKLEDSAMYFCASRLAGGLDTQYFGPGTRLTVL.

The chain is built from TRBV6-5 and TRBJ2-2, with D hard to call. V was pared by 0 bases and J by 9 bases, with 8 bases between. Germline V gives CDR1 MNHEY, CDR2 SVGAGI. The CDR3 consists of 13 residues. The DNA for the CDR3 is TGTGCCAGCAGTTACTCGCAGGAAAGGGAGCTGTTTTTT. Protein: CASSYSQERELFF.